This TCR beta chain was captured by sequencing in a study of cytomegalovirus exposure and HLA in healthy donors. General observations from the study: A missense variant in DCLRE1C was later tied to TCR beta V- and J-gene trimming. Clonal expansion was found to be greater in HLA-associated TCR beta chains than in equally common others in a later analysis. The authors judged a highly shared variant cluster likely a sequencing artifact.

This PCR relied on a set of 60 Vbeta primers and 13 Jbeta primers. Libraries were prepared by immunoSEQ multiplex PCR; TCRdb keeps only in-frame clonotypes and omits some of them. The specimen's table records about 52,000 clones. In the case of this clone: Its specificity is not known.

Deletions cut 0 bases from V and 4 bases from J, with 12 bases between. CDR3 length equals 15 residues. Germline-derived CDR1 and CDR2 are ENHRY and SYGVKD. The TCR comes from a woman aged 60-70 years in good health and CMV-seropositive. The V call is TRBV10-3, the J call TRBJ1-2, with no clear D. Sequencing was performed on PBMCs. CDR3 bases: TGTGCCATCAGTGAGTCGCACAGTTTAGGCTATGGCTACACCTTC. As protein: CAISESHSLGYGYTF.